This T cell receptor beta chain was identified during a study of T cell clonality in common variable immunodeficiency. V was pared by 2 bases and J by 6 bases, with 7 bases of the junction left unmatched. From germline, CDR1 is KGHSH and CDR2 LQKENI. This CDR3 has 15 amino acids. Whole-study results and caveats: Reportedly, TCR beta sequences from common variable immunodeficiency showed fewer deletions and N-nucleotide insertions.

Clones were read by immunoSEQ multiplex PCR, and TCRdb kept only the in-frame ones, dropping some. The sample was found to contain tens of thousands of clones, and every one recurs. The CVID group had around 15 females and about 30 males, mean age around 40. Donors gave 5 to 8 ml heparinized peripheral whole blood. This clone showed up many times. Its antigen remains unknown. The observed sequence ends 3 residues before the CDR3 terminus, with the missing tail filled in from the germline J gene. The material sequenced was peripheral blood mononuclear cells. The chain combines TRBV18 with TRBJ2-1; 7 bases match TRBD2. The source of this sequence is a human donor with common variable immunodeficiency. CDR3 sequence reads: CASSPWLAEANEQFF. The part of the CDR3 DNA that was read is TGTGCCAGCTCACCATGGCTAGCGGAGGCCAATGAG. The variable domain in full, completed from reference TRBV18 and TRBJ2-1, reads NAGVMQNPRHLVRRRGQEARLRCSPMKGHSHVYWYRQLPEEGLKFMVYLQKENIIDESGMPKERFSAEFPKEGPSILRIQQVVRGDSAAYFCASSPWLAEANEQFFGPGTRLTVL.